One sample yielded the 28 T cell receptor beta chains listed below, sequenced in a study of vaccination effects on CD4 cells after COVID-19. ViraFEST assay sequencing came after antigen-specific CD4+ T cells were expanded with viral peptide pools. Following 10 days of culture, CD4+ T cells were isolated. A positive SARS-CoV-2 PCR test fell between March and December 2020. The table came from immunoSEQ multiplex PCR; TCRdb's copy has only in-frame clones and leaves some out. Among nearly 45,000 clones listed, approximately 70% were seen once. The antigens for these receptors are not known. The material was CD4+ T cells from PBMCs cultured with a peptide pool, obtained before COVID-19 vaccination. The source of these receptors is a human donor who had a prior SARS-CoV-2 infection.

The chain recombines TRBV15 with TRBJ2-5; D is ambiguous. This CDR3 comprises 15 residues. Trimming stripped 0 bases from V and 7 bases from J, with 15 bases between. CDR1 is LNHNV, CDR2 YYDKDF, per germline (reference sequence). CDR3 in amino acids: CATSRDLWGAATQYF. CDR3 DNA: TGTGCCACCAGCAGAGATCTATGGGGTGCGGCGACCCAGTACTTC.

This rearrangement joins TRBV5-4 to TRBJ1-2, with a tentative D call TRBD1 (6 bases). CDR3 size: 16 residues. CDR1 and CDR2 (germline): SGHNT, YYREEE (reference sequence). V was clipped by 1 base and J by 3 bases, with 16 bases between them. The CDR3 nucleotides read TGTGCCAGCAGCTTGCCGCGCGGGGGGCGCGACTATGGCTACACCTTC. Protein product: CASSLPRGGRDYGYTF.

This rearrangement joins TRBV27 to TRBJ1-1; D unresolved. CDR1 MNHEY and CDR2 SMNVEV come from the germline V gene (reference sequence). V was clipped by 10 bases and J by 1 base, with 16 bases between them. This CDR3 comprises 14 residues. The CDR3: CATRRGTRNTEAFF. DNA of the CDR3: TGTGCCACCAGACGCGGTACTCGGAACACTGAAGCTTTCTTT.

This sequence joins TRBV2 and TRBJ2-7, with D perhaps matching TRBD1 (6 bases). CDR3 length equals 16 residues. Trimming removed 5 bases from V and 4 bases from J, with 21 bases in between. Germline V gives CDR1 SNHLY, CDR2 FYNNEI. CDR3 residues: CASSSLDRWGLYEQYF. The CDR3 DNA is TGTGCCAGCAGTTCACTAGACCGGTGGGGGCTGTACGAGCAGTACTTC.

The chain carries TRBV10-3 and TRBJ1-6, with no clear D. The length of the CDR3 is 12 residues. CDR1 and CDR2 (germline): ENHRY, SYGVKD. The V gene lost 0 bases and the J gene lost 8 bases, with 2 bases spanning the gap. The CDR3 region is CAISESDSPLHF. The CDR3 bases are TGTGCCATCAGTGAGTCTGATTCACCCCTCCACTTT.

This chain joins TRBV6-1 and TRBJ2-7, with D maybe TRBD1 (5 bases). The CDR3 contains 15 residues. V was pared by 2 bases and J by 0 bases, with 11 bases between. Germline V gives CDR1 MNHNS, CDR2 SASEGT. In nucleotides, the CDR3 is TGTGCCAGCAGTGAACTGCAGGGTTACTCCTACGAGCAGTACTTC. Translating gives CASSELQGYSYEQYF.

V is TRBV2 and J is TRBJ1-1; D is ambiguous. V was cut by 2 bases and J by 3 bases, with 13 bases left in between. The CDR3 totals 15 residues. Germline V gene sequence: CDR1 SNHLY, CDR2 FYNNEI. In DNA form, the CDR3 reads TGTGCCAGCAGTGAATATGTACAGAGGGACACTGAAGCTTTCTTT. Protein sequence: CASSEYVQRDTEAFF.

This clone was observed a few times. The chain couples TRBV7-9 to TRBJ2-5; the D gene could be TRBD1 or TRBD2 (6 bases each). Trimming took 2 bases from V and 7 from J, leaving 11 bases between them. Germline V lookup: CDR1 SEHNR, CDR2 FQNEAQ (reference sequence). This CDR3 has 13 amino acids. The CDR3 protein is CASSLLPGATQYF. Written as DNA, the CDR3 is TGTGCCAGCAGCTTACTCCCGGGGGCGACCCAGTACTTC.

The V call is TRBV11-3, the J call TRBJ2-1, with D possibly TRBD2 on 6 matching bases. Trimming stripped 4 bases from V and 5 bases from J, with 15 bases between. This CDR3 spans 15 amino acids. Germline CDR1 is SGHNT and CDR2 is YENEEA. CDR3 sequence (DNA): TGTGCCAGCAGCTCCCGGGACTCGCCCGACAATGAGCAGTTCTTC. Its protein product is CASSSRDSPDNEQFF.

This clone was recorded a few times. The same CDR3 arises from other DNA sequences in this sample as well. The V and J genes are TRBV2 and TRBJ1-5; possible D gene TRBD1, 6 bases. Per the germline V gene, CDR1 is SNHLY and CDR2 is FYNNEI. The ends were cut back, 2 bases at V and 3 bases at J, with 8 bases in the middle. The length of the CDR3 is 14 residues. In DNA form, the CDR3 reads TGTGCCAGCAGTGAAACAGGGCTCAATCAGCCCCAGCATTTT. Translated, it gives CASSETGLNQPQHF.

This clone appeared a few times. The chain combines TRBV6-2 or TRBV6-3 with TRBJ2-7; 8 bases fit TRBD2. Germline values: CDR1 MNHEY, CDR2 SVGEGT. CDR3 length: 15 amino acids. J was trimmed by 3 bases and V by 5 bases; bases with no gene match: 9. Written as DNA, the CDR3 is TGTGCCAGCAGTCGAGCGGGGGCCTCGAGCTACGAGCAGTACTTC. Its translation is CASSRAGASSYEQYF.

A single count supports this clone. This sequence joins TRBV18 and TRBJ1-3; 7 bases line up with TRBD1. Germline V gives CDR1 KGHSH, CDR2 LQKENI. The CDR3 runs 16 residues. After removal of 3 bases from V and 3 bases from J, the junction contained 8 bases not matched to a gene. CDR3 in DNA: TGTGCCAGCTCACCCTCAGGGGACAGACTTGGAAACACCATATATTTT. Encoded protein: CASSPSGDRLGNTIYF.

The rearrangement joins TRBV7-8 to TRBJ2-1, with a weak D call TRBD1 (6 bases). The CDR3 has 17 residues. Trimming cost V 3 bases and J 7 bases, with 22 bases left between them. Germline V CDR1 and CDR2: SGHVS, FQNEAQ. This CDR3 is CASSFPPRGRVVNEQFF. DNA for the CDR3: TGTGCCAGCAGCTTTCCCCCCAGGGGCAGGGTGGTAAATGAGCAGTTCTTC.

This rearrangement joins TRBV12-3 or TRBV12-4 to TRBJ2-1, with D unclear. V lost 5 bases, J lost 7 bases, and 9 bases lay in between. This CDR3 contains 12 residues. In DNA, the CDR3 is TGTGCCAGCAGTCAAAACTCGAATGAGCAGTTCTTC. Translation gives CASSQNSNEQFF.

The J gene is TRBJ1-4, the V gene TRBV11-2, with D maybe TRBD1 (6 bases). The ends were cut back, 6 bases at V and 0 bases at J, with 11 bases in the middle. Germline V gene data show CDR1 as SGHAT and CDR2 as FQNNGV. CDR3 length equals 15 residues. CDR3 protein: CASRPTGTTNEKLFF. DNA of the CDR3: TGTGCCAGCAGACCAACAGGGACAACTAATGAAAAACTGTTTTTT. The full variable domain, its missing parts supplied by reference TRBV11-2 and TRBJ1-4, is EAGVAQSPRYKIIEKRQSVAFWCNPISGHATLYWYQQILGQGPKLLIQFQNNGVVDDSQLPKDRFSAERLKGVDSTLKIQPAKLEDSAVYLCASRPTGTTNEKLFFGSGTQLSVL.

The J gene is TRBJ1-5, the V gene TRBV5-1; D may be TRBD1 (6 bases). Trimming pared 3 bases from V and 5 bases from J, leaving 9 bases between. This CDR3 is built from 13 residues. Germline lookup yields CDR1 SGHRS and CDR2 YFSETQ. The CDR3 is CASSWTVDQPQHF. CDR3 DNA: TGCGCCAGCAGCTGGACAGTGGATCAGCCCCAGCATTTT. Supplemented by reference TRBV5-1 and TRBJ1-5, the full variable domain reads KAGVTQTPRYLIKTRGQQVTLSCSPISGHRSVSWYQQTPGQGLQFLFEYFSETQRNKGNFPGRFSGRQFSNSRSEMNVSTLELGDSALYLCASSWTVDQPQHFGDGTRLSIL.

This clone has more than one count but fewer than ten. This rearrangement joins TRBV7-9 to TRBJ2-7, with 9 bases matching TRBD2. This CDR3 contains 14 residues. V was clipped by 2 bases and J by 4 bases; unmatched bases: 3. Germline CDR1 and CDR2: SEHNR and FQNEAQ (reference sequence). The CDR3 here is CASSLLLAGYEQYF. The CDR3 DNA is TGTGCCAGCAGCTTACTCCTAGCGGGGTACGAGCAGTACTTC.

This chain uses TRBV20-1 with TRBJ2-7; D is unclear. Trimming took off 1 base at V and 3 bases at J, with 4 bases between the two ends. Germline V gives CDR1 DFQATT, CDR2 SNEGSKA (reference sequence). The CDR3 sequence is 11 residues long. The CDR3 is CSARGVYEQYF. The CDR3 nucleotides read TGCAGTGCTAGAGGGGTCTACGAGCAGTACTTC.

V gene TRBV29-1 combines with J gene TRBJ1-5, with D unclear. The germline gives CDR1 SQVTM, CDR2 ANQGSEA. V gave up 7 bases and J gave up 5 bases, with 15 bases separating them. The CDR3 extends over 13 amino acids. The CDR3 loop is CSGTGERDQPQHF. CDR3 sequence (DNA): TGCAGCGGGACCGGGGAAAGGGATCAGCCCCAGCATTTT.

The chain links TRBV7-9 to TRBJ1-4, with 9 bases lining up with TRBD1. The germline V gene encodes CDR1 SEHNR and CDR2 FQNEAQ (reference sequence). The V gene end was trimmed by 2 bases and the J gene end by 5 bases; junction bases not matched to a gene: 6. This CDR3 region has 16 residues. The CDR3 nucleotides are TGTGCCAGCAGCTTAACTTCTGGACAGGGGAATGAAAAACTGTTTTTT. Protein: CASSLTSGQGNEKLFF.

The rearrangement links TRBV18 to TRBJ2-1, with TRBD2 matching over 14 bases. This CDR3 has 16 residues. The germline gives CDR1 KGHSH, CDR2 LQKENI. V lost 4 bases, J lost 11 bases, and 10 bases stayed unmatched. The CDR3 sequence is CASSHPGLAGEYQQFF. The CDR3 nucleotides read TGTGCCAGCTCACACCCGGGACTAGCGGGAGAATATCAGCAGTTCTTC.

This rearrangement joins TRBV3-1 (or the pseudogene TRBV3-2) to TRBJ2-5; TRBD1 or TRBD2 may be the D gene (5 bases each). This CDR3 spans 16 amino acids. V lost 0 bases and J 4 bases, leaving 15 bases between the germline ends. Germline assignment: CDR1 LGHDT and CDR2 YNNKEL (reference sequence). The CDR3 sequence is CASSQDRGSRGETQYF. CDR3 nucleotides: TGTGCCAGCAGCCAAGATCGGGGCTCTAGGGGAGAGACCCAGTACTTC.

The chain employs TRBV4-3 and TRBJ2-3; D gene ambiguous. Germline V gene sequence: CDR1 LGHNA, CDR2 YSLEER. Trimming stripped 4 bases from V and 4 bases from J, with 18 bases between. The CDR3 sequence is 16 residues long. The CDR3 DNA reads as TGCGCCAGCAGCCGGGTAAGGCAGAATGATGCAGATACGCAGTATTTT. Translated: CASSRVRQNDADTQYF.

The V gene is TRBV27, the J gene TRBJ2-3; no reliable D call. Trimming removed 3 bases from V and 0 bases from J, with 13 bases in between. Germline CDR1 reads MNHEY; CDR2 reads SMNVEV (reference sequence). CDR3 length: 16 amino acids. The CDR3 bases are TGTGCCAGCAGTTTCCCTAGACGTGCTAGCACAGATACGCAGTATTTT. Its protein product is CASSFPRRASTDTQYF.

The J gene is TRBJ1-3, the V gene TRBV4-1, with 8 positions matching TRBD1. Germline CDR1 reads MGHRA; CDR2 reads YSYEKL. The CDR3 length is 16 residues. V shed 3 bases and J 0 bases; nucleotides not matched to a gene: 4. CDR3 nucleotides: TGCGCCAGCAGCCACGGACAGGGAATCTCTGGAAACACCATATATTTT. This encodes CASSHGQGISGNTIYF.

V gene TRBV6-5 combines with J gene TRBJ2-1; 8 bases fit TRBD2. V was clipped by 4 bases and J by 0 bases; unmatched bases: 2. Germline assignment: CDR1 MNHEY and CDR2 SVGAGI. This CDR3 comprises 15 residues. CDR3 DNA: TGTGCCAGCAGTTCTGGACTAGCCTCCTACAATGAGCAGTTCTTC. Translated, it gives CASSSGLASYNEQFF.

The V call is TRBV2, the J call TRBJ2-2; D is possibly TRBD1 (6 bases). Trimming removed 6 bases from V and 3 bases from J, with 11 bases in between. This CDR3 contains 14 residues. Germline values: CDR1 SNHLY, CDR2 FYNNEI. CDR3: CASRADRYTGELFF. CDR3 DNA: TGTGCCAGCAGGGCAGACAGGTACACCGGGGAGCTGTTTTTT.

V gene TRBV5-4 combines with J gene TRBJ2-1, with 8 bases identical to TRBD1. Germline loops: CDR1 SGHNT, CDR2 YYREEE (reference sequence). The CDR3 has 15 residues. The J segment lost 7 bases and the V segment lost 2 bases, leaving 8 bases of the junction unmatched. The CDR3 DNA reads as TGTGCCAGCAGCTTCCGGCAGGGGGCAGGGAATGAGCAGTTCTTC. The encoded protein is CASSFRQGAGNEQFF.